These 29 T cell receptor beta chains originate from one sample sequenced in a study of cytomegalovirus exposure and HLA in healthy donors. With 60 Vbeta and 13 Jbeta primers, the PCR was carried out. Sequencing used immunoSEQ multiplex PCR; TCRdb keeps in-frame clones, though not all of them. The sample lists approximately 110,000 clones, roughly 76% seen once, with 13% in the top ten. The sequencing sample was made of PBMCs. These receptors were obtained from a woman in her sixties or seventies in good health and CMV-seropositive.

The table lists this clone with a few counts. The chain couples TRBV7-2 to TRBJ2-3; TRBD2 might be the D (5 bases). The length of the CDR3 is 14 residues. The V gene's germline CDR1 is SGHTA and CDR2 FQGNSA. V lost 4 bases, J lost 0 bases, and 8 bases lay in between. CDR3 residues: CASSSGMSTDTQYF. DNA of the CDR3: TGTGCCAGCAGCTCGGGAATGAGCACAGATACGCAGTATTTT.

The V gene is TRBV18, the J gene TRBJ1-2, with TRBD1 identical over 7 bases. The CDR3 length is 12 residues. In germline, CDR1 is KGHSH, CDR2 LQKENI. V lost 5 bases, J lost 6 bases, and 3 bases stayed unmatched. The CDR3 loop reads CASSTTGNGYTF. Written as DNA, the CDR3 is TGTGCCAGCTCAACGACAGGGAATGGCTACACCTTC.

The J gene is TRBJ2-6, the V gene TRBV4-1, with TRBD1 matching 12 bases. V was pared by 3 bases and J by 0 bases, with 6 bases of the junction left unmatched. Per the germline V gene, CDR1 is MGHRA and CDR2 is YSYEKL. This CDR3 region has 19 residues. The CDR3 nucleotides read TGCGCCAGCAGCCACCCAAGGGGACAGGGGGCCTCTGGGGCCAACGTCCTGACTTTC. Translated: CASSHPRGQGASGANVLTF.

CDR3 amino acids: CASSQAPLGDEQYF. The CDR3 DNA follows: TGCGCCAGCAGCCAAGCCCCGTTGGGAGACGAGCAGTACTTC. The chain has TRBV4-1 and TRBJ2-7, with D tentatively TRBD2 (5 bases). V dropped 1 base and J dropped 5 bases, with 12 bases sitting between them. CDR1 is MGHRA and CDR2 is YSYEKL in the germline V gene. The CDR3 is made up of 14 amino acids.

This chain uses TRBV7-6 with TRBJ2-2, with TRBD2 as a possible D gene (7 bases). This CDR3 has 14 residues. The ends were cut back, 7 bases at V and 5 bases at J, with 14 bases in the middle. Germline lookup yields CDR1 SGHVS and CDR2 FNYEAQ. The DNA for the CDR3 is TGTGCCAGCACCGTAAGGGGGGGAACCGGGGAGCTGTTTTTT. This translates into CASTVRGGTGELFF.

The J gene is TRBJ2-7, the V gene TRBV7-2, with 11 bases that match TRBD2. V trimming: 1 base; J trimming: 7 bases; junction bases outside the gene matches: 9. CDR1 and CDR2 from the germline V gene are SGHTA and FQGNSA. The CDR3 runs 16 residues. CDR3 amino acids: CASSLVRLAGGYEQYF. In DNA form, the CDR3 reads TGTGCCAGCAGCTTAGTCCGGCTAGCGGGAGGCTATGAGCAGTACTTC.

This clone was recorded only once. The V gene is TRBV15, the J gene TRBJ2-5, with 8 bases aligning to TRBD1. V lost 3 bases and J lost 2; bases outside the gene matches: 5. Looked up from germline, CDR1 is LNHNV and CDR2 is YYDKDF (reference sequence). The CDR3 contains 15 residues. The CDR3 nucleotides are TGTGCCACCAGCAGTTCGACAGGGGTACAAGAGACCCAGTACTTC. It translates to CATSSSTGVQETQYF.

The chain uses TRBV6-5 and TRBJ1-2, with 9 bases fitting TRBD1. V was pared by 4 bases and J by 4 bases, with 7 bases of the junction left unmatched. This CDR3 is 15 amino acids long. Germline-derived CDR1 and CDR2 are MNHEY and SVGAGI. CDR3 in amino acids: CASSSRDRVRYGYTF. The CDR3 DNA follows: TGTGCCAGCAGTTCTCGGGACAGGGTACGCTATGGCTACACCTTC.

This chain links TRBV7-2 with TRBJ2-3, with 14 bases fitting TRBD2. V shed 4 bases, J shed 3 bases, and the junction held 9 bases outside the gene matches. The CDR3 runs to 18 residues. CDR1 and CDR2 from the germline V gene are SGHTA and FQGNSA. CDR3 sequence: CASSSTIRLAGGTDTQYF. The DNA for the CDR3 is TGTGCCAGCAGCTCGACAATAAGACTAGCGGGAGGGACAGATACGCAGTATTTT.

V gene TRBV7-2 combines with J gene TRBJ2-1; the match to TRBD1 covers 7 bases. The V gene end was trimmed by 3 bases and the J gene end by 7 bases; junction bases not matched to a gene: 6. There are 14 residues in the CDR3. Germline CDR1 SGHTA, CDR2 FQGNSA. The CDR3 DNA reads as TGTGCCAGCAGCTTTAACAGGGGAAGGAATGAGCAGTTCTTC. Translating it yields CASSFNRGRNEQFF. Combining the CDR3 with reference TRBV7-2 and TRBJ2-1 gives the whole variable domain GAGVSQSPSNKVTEKGKDVELRCDPISGHTALYWYRQSLGQGLEFLIYFQGNSAPDKSGLPSDRFSAERTGGSVSTLTIQRTQQEDSAVYLCASSFNRGRNEQFFGPGTRLTVL.

The V call is TRBV6-1, the J call TRBJ1-2; the D is unclear. V dropped 4 bases and J dropped 2 bases, with 8 bases sitting between them. The germline CDR1 and CDR2 sequences are MNHNS and SASEGT. The CDR3 sequence is 13 residues long. The CDR3: CASSANTNYGYTF. The CDR3, as DNA: TGTGCCAGCAGTGCAAACACGAACTATGGCTACACCTTC.

The CDR3 DNA reads as TGTGCCAGCAGCCTCGGTGGTTGGACTGAAGCTTTCTTT. Its protein product is CASSLGGWTEAFF. The gene calls are TRBV14 and TRBJ1-1; no clear D. The CDR3 extends over 13 amino acids. Trimming left V 4 bases short and J 5 bases short, with 11 bases between. The V gene's germline CDR1 is SGHDN and CDR2 FVKESK.

CDR3 sequence reads: CASSLGGAGEAYNEQFF. DNA for the CDR3: TGTGCCAGCAGCTTGGGGGGGGCGGGAGAGGCCTACAATGAGCAGTTCTTC. This chain joins TRBV7-2 and TRBJ2-1, with D possibly being TRBD2 (7 bases). Trimming stripped 3 bases from V and 2 bases from J, with 17 bases between. Germline V CDR1 and CDR2: SGHTA, FQGNSA. This CDR3 contains 17 residues.

The CDR3 protein is CASSPGGDWFEQYF. The CDR3 bases are TGCGCCAGCAGCCCCGGTGGTGACTGGTTCGAGCAGTACTTC. This rearrangement joins TRBV5-1 to TRBJ2-7; no reliable D call. Germline values: CDR1 SGHRS, CDR2 YFSETQ. The CDR3 runs to 14 residues. V lost 4 bases and J lost 6, with 17 bases in between.

J is TRBJ2-3 and V is TRBV10-2; a weak D match, TRBD2 (5 bases). With 6 bases removed from V and 0 bases from J, the gap between germline ends came to 10 bases. Germline loops: CDR1 WSHSY, CDR2 SAAADI. The CDR3 has 14 residues. The CDR3 is CASRELGSTDTQYF. The CDR3 DNA follows: TGCGCCAGCAGGGAACTAGGGAGCACAGATACGCAGTATTTT.

The chain links TRBV18 to TRBJ1-5; 9 nucleotides line up with TRBD1. The V gene's germline CDR1 is KGHSH and CDR2 LQKENI. The CDR3 totals 16 residues. V trimming: 4 bases; J trimming: 6 bases; junction bases outside the gene matches: 10. CDR3 sequence reads: CASSQGPGQGSQPQHF. CDR3 bases: TGTGCCAGCTCACAGGGACCGGGACAGGGAAGTCAGCCCCAGCATTTT. Using reference TRBV18 and TRBJ1-5 for the parts outside the CDR3, the full variable domain is NAGVMQNPRHLVRRRGQEARLRCSPMKGHSHVYWYRQLPEEGLKFMVYLQKENIIDESGMPKERFSAEFPKEGPSILRIQQVVRGDSAAYFCASSQGPGQGSQPQHFGDGTRLSIL.

V usage is TRBV5-1 and J usage is TRBJ2-6, with 10 bases identical to TRBD1. CDR1 is SGHRS and CDR2 is YFSETQ in the germline V gene. With V trimmed by 4 bases and J by 0 bases, 7 bases remained unmatched. The CDR3 sequence is 18 residues long. The CDR3 here is CASSPSGTGVSGANVLTF. The CDR3, as DNA: TGCGCCAGCAGCCCTTCCGGGACAGGGGTCTCTGGGGCCAACGTCCTGACTTTC.

The V gene is TRBV10-3, the J gene TRBJ1-1; tentative D call: TRBD1 (6 bases). The CDR3 has 14 amino acids. Trimming removed 7 bases from V and 4 bases from J, with 16 bases in between. Germline CDR1 reads ENHRY; CDR2 reads SYGVKD. This chain's CDR3 is CAITPSDRPTEAFF. DNA of the CDR3: TGTGCCATCACACCCTCCGACAGGCCCACTGAAGCTTTCTTT.

The chain recombines TRBV19 with TRBJ2-2; TRBD1 is a possible D gene (6 bases). Trimming shortened V by 4 bases and J by 1 base, and 13 bases separated the two germline ends. The CDR3 is made up of 16 amino acids. CDR1 and CDR2 from the germline V gene are LNHDA and SQIVND (reference sequence). The CDR3 loop reads CASSRSRGQNTGELFF. CDR3 in DNA: TGTGCCAGTAGTAGGTCCAGGGGACAGAACACCGGGGAGCTGTTTTTT. The entire variable domain, with the rest obtained from reference TRBV19 and TRBJ2-2, is as follows: DGGITQSPKYLFRKEGQNVTLSCEQNLNHDAMYWYRQDPGQGLRLIYYSQIVNDFQKGDIAEGYSVSREKKESFPLTVTSAQKNPTAFYLCASSRSRGQNTGELFFGEGSRLTVL.

This chain links TRBV5-4 with TRBJ1-1; possibly TRBD1 for D (5 bases). The germline CDR1 and CDR2 sequences are SGHNT and YYREEE (reference sequence). Deletions cut 4 bases from V and 3 bases from J, with 13 bases between. This CDR3 comprises 14 residues. The CDR3 protein is CASSQIGADTEAFF. CDR3 coding DNA: TGTGCCAGCAGCCAAATAGGGGCGGACACTGAAGCTTTCTTT.

The rearrangement uses TRBV7-9 and TRBJ1-2; perhaps TRBD1 as D (6 bases). V was cut by 1 base and J by 3 bases, with 12 bases left in between. This CDR3 spans 15 amino acids. Germline CDR1 SEHNR, CDR2 FQNEAQ (reference sequence). CDR3 loop: CASSLGQGMDYGYTF. In DNA form, the CDR3 reads TGTGCCAGCAGCTTAGGCCAGGGGATGGACTATGGCTACACCTTC.

J is TRBJ2-1 and V is TRBV6-6; D is undetermined. The CDR3 has 16 residues. Germline V gene lookup returns CDR1 MNHNY and CDR2 SVGAGI (reference sequence). Trimming took 0 bases from V and 4 from J, leaving 13 bases between them. CDR3 nucleotide sequence: TGTGCCAGCAGTTACTCGTACAAACCGACTTACAATGAGCAGTTCTTC. Translation gives CASSYSYKPTYNEQFF.

This clone was seen a few times. This rearrangement joins TRBV19 to TRBJ2-6, with TRBD1 matching 7 bases. The CDR3 loop spans 15 amino acids. V trimming: 3 bases; J trimming: 2 bases; junction bases outside the gene matches: 1. Germline V lookup: CDR1 LNHDA, CDR2 SQIVND (reference sequence). DNA for the CDR3: TGTGCCAGTAGTATCACAGGGGCTGGGGCCAACGTCCTGACTTTC. Protein sequence: CASSITGAGANVLTF.

The rearrangement uses TRBV6-5 and TRBJ2-2, with TRBD1 identical over 8 bases. V lost 6 bases and J lost 1; bases outside the gene matches: 4. From germline, CDR1 is MNHEY and CDR2 SVGAGI. CDR3 length: 15 amino acids. CDR3 protein: CASRTGARNTGELFF. In DNA, the CDR3 is TGTGCCAGCAGGACAGGGGCGCGGAACACCGGGGAGCTGTTTTTT.

The rearrangement joins TRBV7-8 to TRBJ2-7; 9 nucleotides align to TRBD1. The CDR3 is 16 residues long. CDR1 and CDR2 from the germline V gene are SGHVS and FQNEAQ. With 5 bases clipped from V and 3 bases from J, the junction kept 11 bases outside the gene matches. CDR3 protein: CASSPRDRVGVYEQYF. The CDR3 coding sequence is TGTGCCAGCAGCCCCCGGGACAGGGTTGGGGTCTACGAGCAGTACTTC.

The chain combines TRBV9 with TRBJ2-2; 7 bases are a match to TRBD1. V lost 2 bases and J lost 4; bases outside the gene matches: 14. CDR1 is SGDLS, CDR2 YYNGEE, per germline. The CDR3 has 18 amino acids. CDR3 residues: CASSVTGETMVGTGELFF. The CDR3 nucleotides are TGTGCCAGCAGCGTCACAGGGGAGACTATGGTGGGCACCGGGGAGCTGTTTTTT.

This clone has just one count. The rearrangement links TRBV2 to TRBJ2-7; TRBD1 matches 9 bases. The V and J ends lost 6 bases and 4 bases, in that order; junction bases with no gene match: 10. There are 15 residues in the CDR3. CDR1 SNHLY and CDR2 FYNNEI come from the germline V gene. The CDR3 loop is CASRPLGQGGYEQYF. For the CDR3, the DNA is TGTGCCAGCAGGCCTTTGGGACAGGGAGGGTACGAGCAGTACTTC.

This rearrangement joins TRBV7-2 to TRBJ1-1, with 9 positions matching TRBD1. V gave up 5 bases and J gave up 5 bases; unmatched junction bases: 9. Per germline, CDR1 SGHTA and CDR2 FQGNSA. The CDR3 runs to 15 residues. The DNA for the CDR3 is TGTGCCAGCAGCCGATATGGACAGGGGAGTACTGAAGCTTTCTTT. As protein: CASSRYGQGSTEAFF. Full variable domain (remainder filled in from reference TRBV7-2 and TRBJ1-1): GAGVSQSPSNKVTEKGKDVELRCDPISGHTALYWYRQSLGQGLEFLIYFQGNSAPDKSGLPSDRFSAERTGGSVSTLTIQRTQQEDSAVYLCASSRYGQGSTEAFFGQGTRLTVV.

The gene calls are TRBV30 and TRBJ1-4; D is possibly TRBD1 (5 bases). Germline CDR1 reads GTSNPN; CDR2 reads SVGIG (reference sequence). This CDR3 is built from 15 residues. V shed 0 bases and J shed 8 bases, with 16 bases lying between them. The CDR3 protein is CAWSVLARVGEKLFF. The DNA for the CDR3 is TGTGCCTGGAGTGTACTGGCCAGGGTGGGAGAAAAACTGTTTTTT.